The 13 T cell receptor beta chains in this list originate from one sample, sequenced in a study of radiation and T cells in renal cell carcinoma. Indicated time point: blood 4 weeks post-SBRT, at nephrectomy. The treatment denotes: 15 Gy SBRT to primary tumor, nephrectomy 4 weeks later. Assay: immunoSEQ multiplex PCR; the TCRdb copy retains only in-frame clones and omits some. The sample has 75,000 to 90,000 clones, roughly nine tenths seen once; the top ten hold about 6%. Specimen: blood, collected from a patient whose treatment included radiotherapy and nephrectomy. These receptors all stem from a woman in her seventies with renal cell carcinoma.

CDR3 sequence reads: CASSIDTGTSGGYTF. CDR3 nucleotide sequence: TGTGCCAGTAGTATAGATACAGGGACTTCGGGTGGCTACACCTTC. The chain uses TRBV19 and TRBJ1-2, with D perhaps TRBD1 (6 bases). Germline assignment: CDR1 LNHDA and CDR2 SQIVND (reference sequence). The V end was cut by 0 bases, the J end by 7 bases, with 15 bases between. The CDR3 totals 15 residues.

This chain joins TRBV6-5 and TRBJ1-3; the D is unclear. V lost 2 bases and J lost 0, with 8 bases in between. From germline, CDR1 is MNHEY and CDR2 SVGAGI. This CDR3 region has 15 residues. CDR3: CASSYTGHSGNTIYF. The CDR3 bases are TGTGCCAGCAGTTACACGGGCCACTCTGGAAACACCATATATTTT.

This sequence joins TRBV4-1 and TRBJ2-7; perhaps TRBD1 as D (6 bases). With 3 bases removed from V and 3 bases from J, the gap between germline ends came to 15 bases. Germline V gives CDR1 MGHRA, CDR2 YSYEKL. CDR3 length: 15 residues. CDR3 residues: CASSQLQGDLYEQYF. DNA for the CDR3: TGCGCCAGCAGCCAGCTACAGGGAGACCTCTACGAGCAGTACTTC.

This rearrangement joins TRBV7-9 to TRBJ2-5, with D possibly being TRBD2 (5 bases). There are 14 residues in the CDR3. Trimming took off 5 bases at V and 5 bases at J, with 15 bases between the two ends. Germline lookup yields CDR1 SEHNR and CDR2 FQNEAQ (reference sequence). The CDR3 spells CASSPSGLAETQYF. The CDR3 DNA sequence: TGTGCCAGCAGCCCTAGTGGACTGGCGGAGACCCAGTACTTC.

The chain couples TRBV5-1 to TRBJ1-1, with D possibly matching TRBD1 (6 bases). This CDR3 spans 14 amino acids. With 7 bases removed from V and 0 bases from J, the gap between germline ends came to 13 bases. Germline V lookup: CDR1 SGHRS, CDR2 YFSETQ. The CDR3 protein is CASSRGSLNTEAFF. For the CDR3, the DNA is TGCGCCAGCTCAAGGGGGAGCTTGAACACTGAAGCTTTCTTT. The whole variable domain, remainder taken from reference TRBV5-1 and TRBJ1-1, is KAGVTQTPRYLIKTRGQQVTLSCSPISGHRSVSWYQQTPGQGLQFLFEYFSETQRNKGNFPGRFSGRQFSNSRSEMNVSTLELGDSALYLCASSRGSLNTEAFFGQGTRLTVV.

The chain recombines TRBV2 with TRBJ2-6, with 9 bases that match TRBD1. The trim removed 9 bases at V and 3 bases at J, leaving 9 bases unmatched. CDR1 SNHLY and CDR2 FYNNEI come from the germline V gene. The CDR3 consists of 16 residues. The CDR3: CARQGAKVRGANVLTF. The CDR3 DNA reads TGTGCCAGACAGGGGGCGAAGGTTCGTGGGGCCAACGTCCTGACTTTC.

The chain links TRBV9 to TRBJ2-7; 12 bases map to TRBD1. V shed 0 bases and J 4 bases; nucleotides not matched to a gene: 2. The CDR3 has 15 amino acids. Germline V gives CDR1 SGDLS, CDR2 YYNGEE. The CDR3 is CASSVAGQGAYEQYF. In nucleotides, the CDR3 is TGTGCCAGCAGCGTAGCGGGACAGGGGGCTTACGAGCAGTACTTC.

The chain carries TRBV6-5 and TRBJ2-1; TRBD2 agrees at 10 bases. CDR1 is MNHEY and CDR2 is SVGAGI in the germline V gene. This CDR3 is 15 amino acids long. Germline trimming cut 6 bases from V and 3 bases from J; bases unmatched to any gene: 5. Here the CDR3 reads CASRESGGVYNEQFF. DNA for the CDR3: TGTGCCAGCAGGGAGAGCGGGGGGGTCTACAATGAGCAGTTCTTC.

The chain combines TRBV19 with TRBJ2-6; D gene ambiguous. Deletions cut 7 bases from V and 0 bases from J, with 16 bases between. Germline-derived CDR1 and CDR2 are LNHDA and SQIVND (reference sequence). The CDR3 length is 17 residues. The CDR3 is CASNPRKSNSGANVLTF. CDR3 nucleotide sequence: TGTGCCAGTAACCCCCGTAAATCCAACTCTGGGGCCAACGTCCTGACTTTC.

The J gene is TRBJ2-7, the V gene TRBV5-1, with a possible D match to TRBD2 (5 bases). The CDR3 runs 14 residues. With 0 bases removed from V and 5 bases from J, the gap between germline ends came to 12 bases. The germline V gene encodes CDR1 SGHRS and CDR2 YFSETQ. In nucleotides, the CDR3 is TGCGCCAGCAGCTTGGCCGGATCGGGGAACGAGCAGTACTTC. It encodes CASSLAGSGNEQYF.

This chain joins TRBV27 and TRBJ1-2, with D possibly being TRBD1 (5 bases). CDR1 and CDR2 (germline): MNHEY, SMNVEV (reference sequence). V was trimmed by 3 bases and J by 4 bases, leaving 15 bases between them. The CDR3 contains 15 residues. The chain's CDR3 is CASSLNVDISYGYTF. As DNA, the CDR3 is TGTGCCAGCAGTTTGAATGTGGACATCAGCTATGGCTACACCTTC.

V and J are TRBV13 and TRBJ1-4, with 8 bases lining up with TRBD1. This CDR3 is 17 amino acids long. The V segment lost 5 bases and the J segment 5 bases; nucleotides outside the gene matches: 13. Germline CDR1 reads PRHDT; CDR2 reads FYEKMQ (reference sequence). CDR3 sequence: CASSAGVPGQANEKLFF. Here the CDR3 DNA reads TGTGCCAGCAGCGCCGGGGTTCCGGGACAGGCAAATGAAAAACTGTTTTTT.

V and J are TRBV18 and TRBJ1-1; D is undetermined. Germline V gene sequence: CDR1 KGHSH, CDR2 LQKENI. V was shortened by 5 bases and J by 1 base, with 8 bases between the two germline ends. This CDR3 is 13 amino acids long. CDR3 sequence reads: CASSSGPNTEAFF. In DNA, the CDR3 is TGTGCCAGCTCATCGGGCCCGAACACTGAAGCTTTCTTT.